This T cell receptor beta chain was captured by sequencing in a study of cytomegalovirus exposure and HLA in healthy donors (dated by TCRdb to between 2016 and 2019). Looking at the study overall: An earlier analysis of fewer than 750 of the donors reported over 250 Gb of sequence data and 95 million to 120 million unique TCR beta sequences obtained from about 170 million T cells. The number of typed donors differed by locus: roughly 629-640 for A, B, C, DRB1 and DQB1; 500 to 550 for DQA1; approximately 610 for DPA1; and roughly 450 for DPB1. An earlier analysis of several hundred of the donors applied high-throughput TCR beta sequencing to assess whether each TCR beta V gene segment acted as functional or pseudogenic. A separate validation cohort of some 130 different subjects was used in addition to the roughly 670-subject first cohort. Donor age, sex, ethnicity and CMV serostatus were compiled together with the repertoire data. In a later analysis, previously published TCR beta repertoires from about 670 donors were re-analyzed and high-resolution HLA genotyping was added so that TCR occurrence patterns could be studied. HLA typing included class I and class II loci at four-digit resolution. About five DR-DQ haplotypes were treated as single units for association and clustering because of strong linkage in the cohort. The later analysis used no new phenotypic data to find candidate immune exposures, relying instead on TCR beta sequences and their occurrence across donors. Across about 380 genotyped donors of the cohort, an average of 235,054 unique TCR beta nucleotide sequences per donor were sequenced, and roughly 17% of those sequences were non-productive. Among the roughly 400 genotyped donors, about 83% belonged to the genetic ancestry cluster associated with self-reported Caucasian donors. A later genetic analysis took genome-wide SNP genotypes for about 65% of the 666 donors and used that subset as a discovery cohort. The study profiled the T cell repertoires of hundreds of subjects by immunosequencing and related them to cytomegalovirus serostatus. The study aimed to test whether cataloging public T cell receptors could reveal signatures of past pathogen exposure. High-throughput TCR immunosequencing, statistical association of individual TCRs with disease status, and machine learning were combined to predict cytomegalovirus infection status. All discovery cohort repertoires had been generated on a single sequencing platform. An early release covering 550 to 650 HLA-typed donors comprised approximately 300 gigabases of sequencing data and around 86 million unique TCR sequences.

The library relied on the immunoSEQ multiplex PCR assay. A mixture of 60 forward primers for TCR Vbeta segments and 13 reverse primers for TCR Jbeta segments was used in the multiplex PCR. Amplification of the CDR3 region of rearranged TCR beta genes was performed with a multiplex PCR assay on genomic DNA. The Illumina HiSeq System was used to sequence the amplified TCR beta libraries as 87-base-pair reads. As for the authors' bioinformatics: In a later analysis, 80 million or so unique TCR beta chains were counted across the roughly 670 repertoires, and around 10 million of these chains were shared by at least two donors. To remove PCR and sequencing errors, raw reads were error-corrected and collapsed into unique sequences using a nearest-neighbor algorithm that merged closely related sequences. Alignment of CDR3 sequences to IMGT reference sequences was used to assign V, D and J gene segments. For a sequence to be retained, at least a six-nucleotide match to both a V gene segment and a J gene segment was required. A rearrangement counted as productive if the CDR3 had no stop codons and remained in frame with V and J, and every other rearrangement counted as non-productive. CDR3 was defined according to IMGT convention as the region running from the second conserved V-encoded cysteine to the conserved J-encoded phenylalanine. Sequences without an unambiguous match to a single V gene segment were excluded from the earlier analysis of almost 600 of the donors. In an earlier analysis of approximately 590 of the donors, a V segment was called functional when productive rearrangements were above 56.7%, and segregating when the standard deviation between donors exceeded 5%. A statistical classification framework was built to diagnose cytomegalovirus status from the catalog of TCR beta chain sequences. V and J gene assignment, in a later analysis, came from comparing TCR nucleotide sequences with IMGT/GENE-DB human TR gene sequences. In a later analysis, CDR3 sequences and most-parsimonious VDJ recombination scenarios were assigned using the TCRdist pipeline. In a later analysis, every TCR beta chain was defined by the combination of its CDR3 amino acid sequence and its V-gene family, and reads without a unique V-gene family were dropped. In a later analysis, 550 to 650 highly shared, low-generation-probability nucleotide sequences were removed to address suspected cross-contamination and a sequencing artifact. In a later analysis, a clonal expansion index was calculated for each public chain from normalized within-repertoire ranks of inferred template counts. Generation probabilities in a later analysis came from a VDJ recombination model fitted to out-of-frame rearrangements, and those results were checked against IGoR. In a later analysis, TCR-TCR, TCR-HLA and TCR-CMV co-occurrence was scored with hypergeometric tests, and a repertoire-size bias correction was applied to TCR pairs. False discovery rates were estimated in a later analysis by permuting HLA or CMV assignments 20 times. In a later analysis, co-occurring TCRs were grouped with DBSCAN, and TCRdist sequence similarity was added when clustering was performed within HLA-allele-positive subsets. Co-occurrence clustering excluded repertoires with fewer than 30,000 or more than 120,000 public chains, plus five with anomalous nucleotide sharing. The immuneACCESS repertoire file appears here via TCRdb, limited to in-frame rearrangements. These files lack a portion of the clones; in checked studies, under half of the deficit traces to unresolved V genes, and the cause of the others is not known. V and J calls and clone size come straight from that table; D and trimming were deduced from the DNA. This sample gives 200,000 to 250,000 clones in total; approximately 81% of them show up just once. In total, the top ten clones hold 1% to 1.5% of the sample.

On the study overall, not on this receptor specifically: A later analysis found that most CMV-associated TCR beta chains appeared HLA-restricted, with HLA associations seemingly driven largely by CMV exposure. According to the authors, the approach could potentially be generalized to other disease states and immunological phenotypes. HLA typing was unavailable for some donors at each locus, so association tests used only the typed subset. This cohort had only TCR beta chains sequenced, and the lack of alpha or paired-chain data limited which features could be detected. The classifier was reported to diagnose cytomegalovirus status with high specificity and sensitivity in both the original cohort and the validation cohort. A further reported finding was that TCR beta sequences accurately predicted the HLA-A and HLA-B alleles for most subjects in the first cohort. The 87-base-pair reads could not distinguish some IMGT-functional V segments, including TRBV6-2 and TRBV6-3, so those segments were excluded. A later analysis found that HLA-associated TCR beta chains were more clonally expanded and had lower generation probabilities than equally common non-associated chains. A total of about 180 TCR beta chains were listed by the study as associated with cytomegalovirus. In vitro tests confirmed that a few of the cytomegalovirus-associated TCR beta chains recognize cytomegalovirus antigens. A later genetic analysis reported fewer N-insertions in productive TCRs among donors in an Asian-associated ancestry cluster than the roughly 650-donor mean. The earlier analysis of about 600 of the donors excluded fewer than 20 rarely observed V segments, including chromosome 9 orphons, because counts were too low. Most TCR sequences were seen in very few donors, while some public TCRs were found in many individuals. For the cohort, immune exposure information was limited to CMV serostatus. Broadly in line with IMGT annotations, most TCR beta V segments showed up in productive rearrangements about 87% or about 30% of the time in an earlier analysis of about 500 of the donors. Correlated functional status among segregating V segments might be attributable to linkage disequilibrium, but an unknown experimental factor could not be ruled out. Assigning TCR associations to individual alleles was difficult when HLA alleles, especially DR and DQ, strongly co-occurred. Sequencing depth was assumed to be roughly uniform across donors in the presence/absence analyses, though that assumption may not hold. V-gene and J-gene trimming of TCR beta chains was associated with a missense DCLRE1C variant in a later genetic analysis, and the association was replicated in an independent cohort. In a later analysis, about 17,000 TCR beta sequences were associated with specific HLA alleles at a false discovery rate of 0.05. In a later analysis, the rate of TCR association differed among HLA loci, with DRB1 alleles having the most associated TCRs and HLA-C alleles having the fewest. The sequencing pipeline was judged likely to have produced a cluster of highly shared sequence variants as a technical artifact. A later analysis reported that several top co-occurrence clusters appeared linked to parvovirus B19, influenza, CMV and Epstein-Barr virus.

From the cysteine through the phenylalanine, the CDR3 covers 16 amino acids. Only the CDR3 DNA stays, 48 bases, in frame from base 1. Looking up the germline V gene yields CDR1 SGHVS and CDR2 FQNEAQ. V is reduced by 1 base and J by 4 bases, leaving a spacing of 17 bases between them. In total, approximately 690 healthy bone marrow donors made up the cohort. At the time of sampling, every cohort member was nominally healthy, though immune exposures that went unrecorded were likely present. CMV serostatus was positive for more than 250 and negative for 352 of the 666 cohort members, and was not recorded for this donor. A peripheral blood sample was collected from each donor, and TCR beta sequencing was performed on peripheral blood mononuclear cells. The Qiagen DNeasy Blood Extraction Kit was used to extract genomic DNA from the blood cell samples. A note on this clone: What this receptor recognizes is not known. No base quality information exists; no much larger clone differs at one position.

The sequence was collected from a human donor in good health. The receptor chain draws on TRBV7-8 and TRBJ2-7; possibly the D gene is TRBD2, per 5 matching bases. Source material: PBMCs. The sequenced DNA is TGTGCCAGCAGCTTAGGAGGGCGGGCGTCACCTTACGAGCAGTACTTC. Translated, this is CASSLGGRASPYEQYF. Here the CDR3 is joined to the reference TRBV7-8 and TRBJ2-7 genes, and the full variable domain is: GAGVSQSPRYKVAKRGQDVALRCDPISGHVSLFWYQQALGQGPEFLTYFQNEAQLDKSGLPSDRFFAERPEGSVSTLKIQRTQQEDSAVYLCASSLGGRASPYEQYFGPGTRLTVT.